These 4 T cell receptor beta chains originate from one sample sequenced in a study of CD8 T cells in Susac syndrome. The authors reverse transcribed about 0.5 to 1 ug RNA with random hexamers. TCRdb passed the immunoSEQ multiplex PCR reads through MiXCR, listing each CDR3 protein once. This sample has hundreds of thousands of distinct CDR3 sequences, with approximately 84% found just once. Sequenced sample: CD8+ T cells from PBMCs. The receptors were sampled from a human donor with multiple sclerosis.

This chain links TRBV30 with TRBJ2-7; weak D call: TRBD2 (5 bases). There are 16 residues in the CDR3. Per germline, CDR1 GTSNPN and CDR2 SVGIG (reference sequence). Trimming left V 0 bases short and J 0 bases short, with 15 bases between. In nucleotides, the CDR3 is TGTGCCTGGAGTGTACAAGGGCTAGCAGCCTCCTACGAGCAGTACTTC. The encoded protein is CAWSVQGLAASYEQYF.

V gene TRBV20-1 combines with J gene TRBJ2-5; TRBD1 matches 11 bases. The junction had 11 bases not matched to a gene; V was cut back by 1 base and J by 4 bases. Germline loops: CDR1 DFQATT, CDR2 SNEGSKA (reference sequence). The CDR3 consists of 17 residues. The CDR3 region is CSARGTGGAWVRETQYF. In DNA form, the CDR3 reads TGCAGTGCTAGAGGGACAGGGGGCGCCTGGGTCAGAGAGACCCAGTACTTC.

The chain has TRBV28 and TRBJ2-1; no clear D gene. The CDR3 sequence is 17 residues long. V was trimmed by 3 bases and J by 2 bases, leaving 17 bases between them. Germline lookup yields CDR1 MDHEN and CDR2 SYDVKM. CDR3 protein: CASSFTARRSPYNEQFF. DNA for the CDR3: TGTGCCAGCAGTTTTACCGCGAGGCGATCTCCCTACAATGAGCAGTTCTTC.

The chain has TRBV2 and TRBJ2-7; perhaps TRBD1 as D (6 bases). This CDR3 is built from 14 residues. The V gene lost 7 bases and the J gene lost 2 bases, with 15 bases spanning the gap. Germline CDR1 is SNHLY and CDR2 is FYNNEI. The CDR3 bases are TGTGCCAGCATCGATAGAGGACAGACCTACGAGCAGTACTTC. Translation gives CASIDRGQTYEQYF.